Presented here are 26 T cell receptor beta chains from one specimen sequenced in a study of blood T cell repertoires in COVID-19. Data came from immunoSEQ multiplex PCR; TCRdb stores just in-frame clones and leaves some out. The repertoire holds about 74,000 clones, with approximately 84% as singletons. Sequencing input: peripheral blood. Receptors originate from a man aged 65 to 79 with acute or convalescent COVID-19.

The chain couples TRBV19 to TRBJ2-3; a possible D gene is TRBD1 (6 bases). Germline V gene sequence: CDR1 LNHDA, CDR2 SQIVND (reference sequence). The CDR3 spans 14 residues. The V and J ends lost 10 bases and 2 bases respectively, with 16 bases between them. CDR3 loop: CAIKGERNTDTQYF. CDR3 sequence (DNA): TGTGCCATTAAGGGGGAGAGGAACACAGATACGCAGTATTTT.

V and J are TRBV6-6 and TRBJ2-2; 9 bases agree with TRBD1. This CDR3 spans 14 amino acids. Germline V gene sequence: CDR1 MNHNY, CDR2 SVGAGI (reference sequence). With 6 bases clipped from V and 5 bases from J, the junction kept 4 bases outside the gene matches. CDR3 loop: CASRQTGGTGELFF. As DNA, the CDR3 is TGTGCCAGCAGGCAGACAGGGGGGACCGGGGAGCTGTTTTTT.

The CDR3 nucleotides read TGTGCCAGCTCACCCACAGGGACTGGAAACACCATATATTTT. It is translated as CASSPTGTGNTIYF. V and J are TRBV18 and TRBJ1-3, with a tentative D call TRBD1 (6 bases). CDR3 length equals 14 residues. The germline gives CDR1 KGHSH, CDR2 LQKENI. V was clipped by 3 bases and J by 2 bases, with 8 bases between them.

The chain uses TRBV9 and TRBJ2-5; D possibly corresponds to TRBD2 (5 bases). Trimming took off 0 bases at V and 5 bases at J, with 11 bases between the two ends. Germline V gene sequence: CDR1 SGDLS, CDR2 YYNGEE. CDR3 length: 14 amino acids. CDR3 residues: CASSVVPSWETQYF. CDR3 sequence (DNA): TGTGCCAGCAGCGTAGTCCCTAGCTGGGAGACCCAGTACTTC.

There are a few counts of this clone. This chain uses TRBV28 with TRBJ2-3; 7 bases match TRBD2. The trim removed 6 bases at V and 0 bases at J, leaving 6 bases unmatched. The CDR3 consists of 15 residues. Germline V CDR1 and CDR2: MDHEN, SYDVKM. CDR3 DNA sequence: TGTGCCAGCAGGACGAGCGGGGCTAGCACAGATACGCAGTATTTT. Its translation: CASRTSGASTDTQYF.

The CDR3 reads CASSWQRGGEQYF. The DNA of the CDR3 is TGCGCCAGCAGCTGGCAAAGGGGTGGCGAGCAGTACTTC. V and J are TRBV5-1 and TRBJ2-7; maybe TRBD1 (5 bases). CDR1 and CDR2 (germline): SGHRS, YFSETQ. The CDR3 spans 13 residues. V was clipped by 3 bases and J by 6 bases, with 13 bases between them.

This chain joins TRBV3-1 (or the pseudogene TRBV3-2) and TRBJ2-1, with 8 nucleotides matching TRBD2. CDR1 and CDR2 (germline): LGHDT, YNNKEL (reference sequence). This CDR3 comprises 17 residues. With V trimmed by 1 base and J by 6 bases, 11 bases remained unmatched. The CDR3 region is CASSQVPLAGPGNEQFF. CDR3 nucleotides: TGTGCCAGCAGCCAAGTCCCCTTAGCGGGACCGGGCAATGAGCAGTTCTTC.

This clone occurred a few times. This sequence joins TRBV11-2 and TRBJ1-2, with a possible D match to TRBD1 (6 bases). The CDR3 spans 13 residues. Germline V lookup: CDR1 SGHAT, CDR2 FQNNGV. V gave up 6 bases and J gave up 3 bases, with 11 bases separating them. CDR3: CASSPGGHYGYTF. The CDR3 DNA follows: TGTGCCAGCAGTCCGGGGGGGCACTATGGCTACACCTTC.

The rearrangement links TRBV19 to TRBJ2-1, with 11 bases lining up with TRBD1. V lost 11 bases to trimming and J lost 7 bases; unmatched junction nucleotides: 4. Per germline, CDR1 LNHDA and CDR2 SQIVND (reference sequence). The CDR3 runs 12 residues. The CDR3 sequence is CAAGQGANEQFF. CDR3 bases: TGTGCCGCAGGACAGGGGGCAAATGAGCAGTTCTTC. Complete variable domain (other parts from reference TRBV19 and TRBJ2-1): DGGITQSPKYLFRKEGQNVTLSCEQNLNHDAMYWYRQDPGQGLRLIYYSQIVNDFQKGDIAEGYSVSREKKESFPLTVTSAQKNPTAFYLCAAGQGANEQFFGPGTRLTVL.

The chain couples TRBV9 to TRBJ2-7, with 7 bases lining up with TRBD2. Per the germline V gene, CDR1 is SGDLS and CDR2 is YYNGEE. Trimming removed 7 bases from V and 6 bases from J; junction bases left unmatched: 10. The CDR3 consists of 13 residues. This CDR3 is CASGSGTWSEQYF. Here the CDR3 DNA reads TGTGCCAGCGGGAGCGGGACCTGGTCCGAGCAGTACTTC.

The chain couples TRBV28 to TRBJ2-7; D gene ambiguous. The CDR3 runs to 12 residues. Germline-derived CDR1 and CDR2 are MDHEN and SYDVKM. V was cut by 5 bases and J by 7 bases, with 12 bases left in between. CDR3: CASSPSRREQYF. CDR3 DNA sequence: TGTGCCAGCAGTCCATCTAGGCGGGAGCAGTACTTC.

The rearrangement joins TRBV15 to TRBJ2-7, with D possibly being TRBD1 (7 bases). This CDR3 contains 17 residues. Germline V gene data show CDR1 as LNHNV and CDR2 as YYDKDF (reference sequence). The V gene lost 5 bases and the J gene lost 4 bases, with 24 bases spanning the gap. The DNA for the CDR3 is TGTGCCACCAGCGGACAGGCGGGGAATGGGCTTAGGTACGAGCAGTACTTC. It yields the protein CATSGQAGNGLRYEQYF.

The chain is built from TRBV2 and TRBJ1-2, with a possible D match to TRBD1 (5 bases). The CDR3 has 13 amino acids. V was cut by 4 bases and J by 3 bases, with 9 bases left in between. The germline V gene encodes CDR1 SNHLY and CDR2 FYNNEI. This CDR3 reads CASSVQGDYGYTF. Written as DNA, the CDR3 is TGTGCCAGCAGTGTTCAAGGGGACTATGGCTACACCTTC.

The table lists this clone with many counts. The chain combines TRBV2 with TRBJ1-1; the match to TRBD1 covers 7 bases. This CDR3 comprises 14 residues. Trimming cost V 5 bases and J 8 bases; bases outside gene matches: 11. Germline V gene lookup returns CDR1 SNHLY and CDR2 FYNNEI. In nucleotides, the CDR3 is TGTGCCAGCAGTCCCGGGACAGCGACTCGCGAAGCTTTCTTT. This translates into CASSPGTATREAFF.

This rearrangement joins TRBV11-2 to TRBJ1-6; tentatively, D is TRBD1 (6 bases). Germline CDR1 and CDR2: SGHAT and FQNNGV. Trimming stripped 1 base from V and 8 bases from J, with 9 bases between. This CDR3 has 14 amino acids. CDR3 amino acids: CASSLGGPDSPLHF. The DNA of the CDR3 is TGTGCCAGCAGCTTAGGGGGGCCGGATTCACCCCTCCACTTT.

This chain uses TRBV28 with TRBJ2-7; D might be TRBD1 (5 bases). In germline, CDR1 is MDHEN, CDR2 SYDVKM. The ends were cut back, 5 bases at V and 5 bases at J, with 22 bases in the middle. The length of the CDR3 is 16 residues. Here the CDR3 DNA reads TGTGCCAGCAGTGTCCTGACTGGCGGAAAAGGGGACGAGCAGTACTTC. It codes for CASSVLTGGKGDEQYF.

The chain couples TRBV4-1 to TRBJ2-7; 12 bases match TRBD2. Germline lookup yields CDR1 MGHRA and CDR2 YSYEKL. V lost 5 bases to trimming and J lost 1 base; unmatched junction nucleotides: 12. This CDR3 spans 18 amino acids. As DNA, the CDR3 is TGCGCCAGCAGCTTTTCCTCCGGGACTAGCGGGTCTTCCTACGAGCAGTACTTC. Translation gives CASSFSSGTSGSSYEQYF.

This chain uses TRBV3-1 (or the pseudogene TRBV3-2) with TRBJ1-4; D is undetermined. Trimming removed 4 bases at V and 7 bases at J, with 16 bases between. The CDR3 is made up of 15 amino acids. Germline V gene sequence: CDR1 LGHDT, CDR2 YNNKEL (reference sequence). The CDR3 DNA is TGTGCCAGCAGCCCGGGGTTTCAAGGGAGTGAAAAACTGTTTTTT. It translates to CASSPGFQGSEKLFF.

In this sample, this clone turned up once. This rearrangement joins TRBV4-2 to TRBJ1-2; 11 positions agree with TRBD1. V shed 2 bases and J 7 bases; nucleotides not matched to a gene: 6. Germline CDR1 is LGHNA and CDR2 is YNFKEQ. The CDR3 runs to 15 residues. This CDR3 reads CASSQTGQGDGGYTF. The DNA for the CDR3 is TGTGCCAGCAGCCAAACGGGACAGGGGGACGGTGGCTACACCTTC.

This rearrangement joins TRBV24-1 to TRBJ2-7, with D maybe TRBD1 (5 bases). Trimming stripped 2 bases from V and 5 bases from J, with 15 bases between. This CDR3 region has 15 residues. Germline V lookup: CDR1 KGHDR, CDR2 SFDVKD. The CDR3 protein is CATSDSGSVSDEQYF. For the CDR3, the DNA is TGTGCCACCAGTGATTCAGGGTCAGTGAGCGACGAGCAGTACTTC.

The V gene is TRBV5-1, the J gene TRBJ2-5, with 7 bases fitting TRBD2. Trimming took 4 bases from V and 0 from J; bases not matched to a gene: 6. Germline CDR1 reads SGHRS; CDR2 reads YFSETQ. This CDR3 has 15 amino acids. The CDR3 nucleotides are TGCGCCAGCAGCCGGGGCGGGACTAACCAAGAGACCCAGTACTTC. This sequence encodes CASSRGGTNQETQYF.

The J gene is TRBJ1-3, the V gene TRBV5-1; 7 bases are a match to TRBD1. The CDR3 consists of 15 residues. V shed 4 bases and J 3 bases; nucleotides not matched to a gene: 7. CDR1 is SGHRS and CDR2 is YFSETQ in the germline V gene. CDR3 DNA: TGCGCCAGCAGCACCAGACAGGGATATGGAAACACCATATATTTT. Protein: CASSTRQGYGNTIYF.

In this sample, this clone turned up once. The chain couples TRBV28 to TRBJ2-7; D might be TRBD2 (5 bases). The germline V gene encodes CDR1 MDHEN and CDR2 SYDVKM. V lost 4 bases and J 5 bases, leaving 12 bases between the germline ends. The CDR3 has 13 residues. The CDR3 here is CASSYGISDEQYF. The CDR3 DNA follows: TGTGCCAGCAGTTATGGAATTAGCGACGAGCAGTACTTC.

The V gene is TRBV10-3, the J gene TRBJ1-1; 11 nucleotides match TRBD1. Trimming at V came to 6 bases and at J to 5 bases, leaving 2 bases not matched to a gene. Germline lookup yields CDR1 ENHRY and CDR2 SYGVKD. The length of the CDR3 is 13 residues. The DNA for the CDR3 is TGTGCCATCAGGGGACAGGGGGTGACTGAAGCTTTCTTT. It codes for CAIRGQGVTEAFF.

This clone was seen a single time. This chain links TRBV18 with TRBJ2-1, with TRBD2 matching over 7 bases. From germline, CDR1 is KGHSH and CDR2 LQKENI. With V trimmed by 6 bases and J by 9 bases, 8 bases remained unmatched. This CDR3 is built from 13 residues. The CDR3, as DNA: TGTGCCAGCTCTCCCCGACTAGCCGCTGAGCAGTTCTTC. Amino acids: CASSPRLAAEQFF. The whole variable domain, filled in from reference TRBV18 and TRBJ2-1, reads NAGVMQNPRHLVRRRGQEARLRCSPMKGHSHVYWYRQLPEEGLKFMVYLQKENIIDESGMPKERFSAEFPKEGPSILRIQQVVRGDSAAYFCASSPRLAAEQFFGPGTRLTVL.

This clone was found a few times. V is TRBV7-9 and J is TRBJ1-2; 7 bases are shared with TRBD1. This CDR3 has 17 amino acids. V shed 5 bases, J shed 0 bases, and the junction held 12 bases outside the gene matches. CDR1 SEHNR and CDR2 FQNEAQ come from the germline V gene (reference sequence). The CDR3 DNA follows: TGTGCCAGCAGCCCGGCCGGACAGGTGTCAACTAACTATGGCTACACCTTC. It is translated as CASSPAGQVSTNYGYTF.